The present T cell receptor beta chain was sequenced within a study of regulatory T cells in long-lasting Graves disease. Study-level background: Patients newly diagnosed with Graves' had been on antithyroid drugs for under 3 months.

Combining iRepertoire HTBI primers with Arm-PCR of CDR3 regions, the authors built TCR beta libraries. TCRdb ran MiXCR on the multiplex PCR reads and lists one entry per CDR3 protein. Among about 430,000 distinct CDR3 sequences listed, 15% were seen once. In its sample, this clonotype was seen a few times. The time point is: newly diagnosed GD, antithyroid drugs for less than 3 months. Extracted RNA from PBMCs served as the source of the TCR library. The same sample was also studied in work on T cells in Graves' hyperthyroidism and ophthalmopathy. That report notes: Orbital computed tomography and thyroid ultrasound, together with serum TRAb and thyroxine and clinical symptoms, were used for diagnoses.

The specimen was peripheral blood mononuclear cells (PBMCs), collected at new diagnosis, from a patient treated with antithyroid drugs. This TCR came from a woman aged 40-49 years with Graves disease.

The CDR3 loop reads CASSEGSGTDTQYF. CDR3 nucleotides: TGCGCCAGCAGTGAAGGTAGCGGGACAGATACGCAGTATTTT. The chain links TRBV10-1 to TRBJ2-3; TRBD2 agrees at 7 bases. Germline-derived CDR1 and CDR2 are WNHNN and SYGVQD (reference sequence). The CDR3 extends over 14 amino acids. The trim removed 3 bases at V and 3 bases at J, leaving 3 bases unmatched.